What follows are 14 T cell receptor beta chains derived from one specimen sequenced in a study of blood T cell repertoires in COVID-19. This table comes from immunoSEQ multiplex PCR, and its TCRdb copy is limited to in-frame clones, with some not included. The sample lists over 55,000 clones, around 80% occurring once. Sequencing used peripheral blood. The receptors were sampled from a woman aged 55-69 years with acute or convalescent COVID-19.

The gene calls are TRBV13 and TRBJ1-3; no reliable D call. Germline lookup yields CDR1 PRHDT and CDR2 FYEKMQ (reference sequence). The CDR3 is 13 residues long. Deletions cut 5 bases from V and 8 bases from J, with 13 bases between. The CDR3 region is CASSTNRRDTIYF. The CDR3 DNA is TGTGCCAGCAGCACCAACCGGCGGGACACCATATATTTT.

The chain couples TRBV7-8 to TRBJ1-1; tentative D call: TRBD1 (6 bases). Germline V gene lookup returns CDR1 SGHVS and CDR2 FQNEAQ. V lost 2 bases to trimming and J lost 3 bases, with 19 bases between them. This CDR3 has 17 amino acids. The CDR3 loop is CASSLKGLENRDTEAFF. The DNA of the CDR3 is TGTGCCAGCAGCTTAAAAGGACTGGAAAACAGGGACACTGAAGCTTTCTTT.

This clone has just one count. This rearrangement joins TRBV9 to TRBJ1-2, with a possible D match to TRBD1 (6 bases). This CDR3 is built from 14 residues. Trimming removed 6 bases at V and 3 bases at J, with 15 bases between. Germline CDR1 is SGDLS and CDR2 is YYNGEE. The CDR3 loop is CASTDRRTYYGYTF. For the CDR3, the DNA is TGTGCCAGCACGGACAGACGGACTTACTATGGCTACACCTTC.

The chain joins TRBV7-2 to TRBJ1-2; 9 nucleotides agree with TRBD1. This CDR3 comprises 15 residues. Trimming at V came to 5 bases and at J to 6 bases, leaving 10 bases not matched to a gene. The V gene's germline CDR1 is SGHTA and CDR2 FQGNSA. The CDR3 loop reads CASSTRTGEGDGYTF. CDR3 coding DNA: TGTGCCAGCAGCACCCGGACAGGGGAGGGGGATGGCTACACCTTC.

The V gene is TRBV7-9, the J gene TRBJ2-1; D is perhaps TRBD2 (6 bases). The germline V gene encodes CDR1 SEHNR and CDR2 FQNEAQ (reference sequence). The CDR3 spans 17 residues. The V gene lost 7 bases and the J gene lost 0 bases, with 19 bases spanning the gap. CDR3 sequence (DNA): TGTGCCAGCACCCCATGGAGGGCCCCTCGCTCCTACAATGAGCAGTTCTTC. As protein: CASTPWRAPRSYNEQFF.

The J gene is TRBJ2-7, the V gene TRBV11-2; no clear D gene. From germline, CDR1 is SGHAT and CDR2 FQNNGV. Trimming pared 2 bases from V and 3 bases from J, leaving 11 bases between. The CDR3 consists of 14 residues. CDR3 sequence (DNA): TGTGCCAGCAGCTTACAGCTAGATTTCTACGAGCAGTACTTC. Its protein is CASSLQLDFYEQYF.

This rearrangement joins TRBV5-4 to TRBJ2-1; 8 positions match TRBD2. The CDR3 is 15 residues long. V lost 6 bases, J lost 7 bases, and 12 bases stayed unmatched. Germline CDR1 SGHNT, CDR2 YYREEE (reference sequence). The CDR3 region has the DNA TGTGCCAGCACCCTCTCGGGAGGGGCGGGGAATGAGCAGTTCTTC. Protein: CASTLSGGAGNEQFF.

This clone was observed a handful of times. The CDR3 DNA reads as TGTGCCAGCAGTGACACCGACTCCACTGAAGCTTTCTTT. Translated, it gives CASSDTDSTEAFF. The chain is built from TRBV6-4 and TRBJ1-1; no reliable D call. Germline assignment: CDR1 MRHNA and CDR2 SNTAGT. CDR3 length: 13 amino acids. The ends were cut back, 2 bases at V and 4 bases at J, with 8 bases in the middle.

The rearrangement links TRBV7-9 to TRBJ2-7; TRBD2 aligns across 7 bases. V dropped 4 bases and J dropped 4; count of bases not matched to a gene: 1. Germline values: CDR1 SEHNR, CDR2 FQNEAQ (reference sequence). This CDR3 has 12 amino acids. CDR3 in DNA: TGTGCCAGCAGCTGGGGGGGTTACGAGCAGTACTTC. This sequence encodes CASSWGGYEQYF.

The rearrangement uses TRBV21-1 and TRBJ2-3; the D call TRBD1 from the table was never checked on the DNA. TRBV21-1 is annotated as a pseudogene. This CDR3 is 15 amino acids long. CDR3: CASSKVGRNTDTQYF. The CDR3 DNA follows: TGTGCCAGCAGCAAAGTGGGGCGTAACACAGATACGCAGTATTTT.

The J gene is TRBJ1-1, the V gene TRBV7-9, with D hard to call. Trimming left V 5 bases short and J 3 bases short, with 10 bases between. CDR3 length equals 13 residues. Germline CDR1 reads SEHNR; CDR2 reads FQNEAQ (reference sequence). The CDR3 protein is CASSLLQDTEAFF. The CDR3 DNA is TGTGCCAGCAGCCTCCTCCAGGACACTGAAGCTTTCTTT.

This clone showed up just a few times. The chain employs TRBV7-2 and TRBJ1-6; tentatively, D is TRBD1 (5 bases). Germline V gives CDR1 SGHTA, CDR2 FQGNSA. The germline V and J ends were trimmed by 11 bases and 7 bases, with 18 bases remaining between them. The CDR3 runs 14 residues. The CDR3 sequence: CASDLGGWNSPLHF. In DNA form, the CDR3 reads TGTGCCTCAGATCTCGGGGGGTGGAATTCACCCCTCCACTTT. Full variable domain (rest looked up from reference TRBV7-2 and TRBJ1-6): GAGVSQSPSNKVTEKGKDVELRCDPISGHTALYWYRQSLGQGLEFLIYFQGNSAPDKSGLPSDRFSAERTGGSVSTLTIQRTQQEDSAVYLCASDLGGWNSPLHFGNGTRLTVT.

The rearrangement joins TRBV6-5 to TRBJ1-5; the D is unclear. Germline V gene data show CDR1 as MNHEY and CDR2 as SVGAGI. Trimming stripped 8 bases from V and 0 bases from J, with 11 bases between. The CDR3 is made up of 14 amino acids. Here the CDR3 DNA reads TGTGCCAGCGCCCGACAATATAGCAATCAGCCCCAGCATTTT. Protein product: CASARQYSNQPQHF.

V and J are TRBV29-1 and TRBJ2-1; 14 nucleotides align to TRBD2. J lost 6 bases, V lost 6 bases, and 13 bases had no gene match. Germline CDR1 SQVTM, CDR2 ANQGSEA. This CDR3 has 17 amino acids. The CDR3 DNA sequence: TGCAGCGTGAGGACTAGCGGGGGGACCTGGGGGAGCAATGAGCAGTTCTTC. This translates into CSVRTSGGTWGSNEQFF.